The clone carrying this T cell receptor (beta chain) was picked up one time. This entry is derived from a study of technical replicates of blood from a few donors. The table came from immunoSEQ multiplex PCR; TCRdb's copy has only in-frame clones and leaves some out. The sample gives 80,000 to 95,000 clones, roughly 94% of which show up once; roughly 0.26% is in the top ten. Material for sequencing was T cells isolated from PBMCs. The source of this sequence is a human donor in good health.

CDR3 nucleotides: TGTGCCAGCAGCCCCCCTACAGGGTACTATGGCTACACCTTC. Encoded protein: CASSPPTGYYGYTF. J is TRBJ1-2 and V is TRBV7-9; tentative D call: TRBD1 (6 bases). The CDR3 extends over 14 amino acids. The germline CDR1 and CDR2 sequences are SEHNR and FQNEAQ (reference sequence). V was pared by 5 bases and J by 3 bases, with 13 bases between.